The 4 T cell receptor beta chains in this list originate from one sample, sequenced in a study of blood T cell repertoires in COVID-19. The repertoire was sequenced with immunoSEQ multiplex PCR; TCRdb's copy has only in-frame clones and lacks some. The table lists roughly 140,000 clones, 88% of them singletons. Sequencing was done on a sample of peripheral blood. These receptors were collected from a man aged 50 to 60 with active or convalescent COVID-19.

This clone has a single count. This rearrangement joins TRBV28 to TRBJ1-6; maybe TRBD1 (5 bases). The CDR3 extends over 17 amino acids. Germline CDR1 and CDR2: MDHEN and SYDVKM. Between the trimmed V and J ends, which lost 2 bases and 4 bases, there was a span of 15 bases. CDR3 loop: CASSLQGGERYNSPLHF. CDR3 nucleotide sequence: TGTGCCAGCAGTTTACAGGGAGGAGAGAGGTATAATTCACCCCTCCACTTT.

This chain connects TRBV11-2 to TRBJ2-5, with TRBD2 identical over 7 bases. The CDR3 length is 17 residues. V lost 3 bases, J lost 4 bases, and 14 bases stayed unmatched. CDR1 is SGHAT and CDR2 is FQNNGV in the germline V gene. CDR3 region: CASSFGSLAGVRETQYF. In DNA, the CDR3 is TGTGCCAGCAGCTTCGGATCATTGGCGGGAGTAAGAGAGACCCAGTACTTC.

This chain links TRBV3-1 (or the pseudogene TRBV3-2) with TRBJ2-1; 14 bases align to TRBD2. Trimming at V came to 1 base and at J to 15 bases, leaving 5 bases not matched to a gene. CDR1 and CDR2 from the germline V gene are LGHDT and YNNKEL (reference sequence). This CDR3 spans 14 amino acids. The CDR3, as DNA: TGTGCCAGCAGCCAAGCAACAGGGACTAGCGGGAGGTTCTTC. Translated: CASSQATGTSGRFF.

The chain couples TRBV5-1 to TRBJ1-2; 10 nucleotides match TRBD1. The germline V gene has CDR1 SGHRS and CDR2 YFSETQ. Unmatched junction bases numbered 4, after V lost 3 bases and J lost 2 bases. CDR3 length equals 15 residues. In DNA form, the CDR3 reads TGCGCCAGCAGCTGGACAGGGGGTTTAAACTATGGCTACACCTTC. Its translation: CASSWTGGLNYGYTF.